This T cell receptor beta chain was observed in a study of cytomegalovirus exposure and HLA in healthy donors. About the study: Later, an analysis reported that the 130 or so validation repertoires had used the same platform as the approximately 670 first-cohort repertoires. Findings and limits, study-wide: For cytomegalovirus status, the classifier reportedly gave diagnoses with high specificity and sensitivity. Specificity of a few CMV-associated chains for CMV antigens was verified in vitro.

Notes on this clone: Its target is not known.

The protocol was immunoSEQ multiplex PCR, while the TCRdb copy is restricted to in-frame clones and leaves out a portion. This table holds some 260,000 clones, about nine tenths found once. Germline assignment: CDR1 PRHDT and CDR2 FYEKMQ (reference sequence). The V gene lost 4 bases and the J gene lost 12 bases, with 9 bases spanning the gap. The length of the CDR3 is 11 residues. The clonotype was recovered from a young woman in good health and CMV-seronegative. Sequencing was performed on PBMCs. This chain uses TRBV13 with TRBJ2-2; the D gene is possibly TRBD1 (6 bases). This chain's CDR3 is CASSSQGKLFF. CDR3 bases: TGTGCCAGCAGCTCCCAGGGGAAGCTGTTTTTT.